Sequencing of this T cell receptor beta chain was carried out in a study of T cell responses to AZD1222 COVID-19 vaccine. Study-level points and caveats: Seropositive AZD1222 recipients at baseline numbered only five to seven. Unmutated regions of variants are reportedly targeted by nearly half of spike-specific TCRs. No day 14 peak samples; only post-peak repertoires were characterized.

Assay used: immunoSEQ multiplex PCR; TCRdb lists only in-frame clones, some missing. The sample shows 130,000 or so clones, roughly nine tenths of them seen only once. With respect to this clone: What it binds is unknown.

V lost 0 bases and J lost 5, with 9 bases in between. The CDR3 is 14 residues long. Germline V gene data show CDR1 as SGDLS and CDR2 as YYNGEE. The sample here was peripheral blood, taken on day 0 of AZD1222 vaccination. The V gene is TRBV9, the J gene TRBJ2-1; D call uncertain. The source of this sequence is an adult in good health. CDR3 bases: TGTGCCAGCAGCGTAGCCGTTAAAAACAATGAGCAGTTCTTC. Translating it yields CASSVAVKNNEQFF.